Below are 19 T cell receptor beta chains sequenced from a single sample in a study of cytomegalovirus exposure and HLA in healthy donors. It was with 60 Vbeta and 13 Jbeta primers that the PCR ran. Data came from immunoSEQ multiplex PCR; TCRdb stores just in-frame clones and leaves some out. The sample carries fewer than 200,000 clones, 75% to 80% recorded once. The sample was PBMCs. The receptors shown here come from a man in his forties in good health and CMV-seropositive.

CDR3 protein: CASSSSGRALGEQFF. CDR3 nucleotide sequence: TGCGCCAGCAGCTCTAGCGGGAGGGCCCTCGGTGAGCAGTTCTTC. This chain connects TRBV5-1 to TRBJ2-1; 12 nucleotides align to TRBD2. Germline CDR1 is SGHRS and CDR2 is YFSETQ. V lost 3 bases to trimming and J lost 9 bases; unmatched junction nucleotides: 7. The CDR3 runs to 15 residues.

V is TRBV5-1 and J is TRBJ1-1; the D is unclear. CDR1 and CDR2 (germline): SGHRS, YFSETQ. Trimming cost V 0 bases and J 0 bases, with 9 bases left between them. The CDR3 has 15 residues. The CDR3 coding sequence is TGCGCCAGCAGCTTGGAGGAGGAGATGAACACTGAAGCTTTCTTT. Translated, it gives CASSLEEEMNTEAFF.

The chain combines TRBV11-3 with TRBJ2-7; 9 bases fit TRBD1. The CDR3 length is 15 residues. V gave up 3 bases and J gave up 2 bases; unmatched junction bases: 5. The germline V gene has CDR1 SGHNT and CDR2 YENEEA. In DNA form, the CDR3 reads TGTGCCAGCAGCTTCTCCGGGACAGGGACCTACGAGCAGTACTTC. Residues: CASSFSGTGTYEQYF.

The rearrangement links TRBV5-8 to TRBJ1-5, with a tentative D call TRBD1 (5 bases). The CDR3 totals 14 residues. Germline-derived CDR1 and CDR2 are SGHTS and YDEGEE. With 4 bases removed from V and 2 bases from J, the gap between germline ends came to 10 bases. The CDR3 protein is CASSPRQRNQPQHF. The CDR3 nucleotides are TGTGCCAGCAGCCCAAGACAGCGCAATCAGCCCCAGCATTTT.

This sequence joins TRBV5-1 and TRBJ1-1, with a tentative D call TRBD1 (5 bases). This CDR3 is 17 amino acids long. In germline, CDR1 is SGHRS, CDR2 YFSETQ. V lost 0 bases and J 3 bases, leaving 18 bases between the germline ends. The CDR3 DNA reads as TGCGCCAGCAGCTTGGTTGGTTGGGGCGCTGGGGACACTGAAGCTTTCTTT. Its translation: CASSLVGWGAGDTEAFF.

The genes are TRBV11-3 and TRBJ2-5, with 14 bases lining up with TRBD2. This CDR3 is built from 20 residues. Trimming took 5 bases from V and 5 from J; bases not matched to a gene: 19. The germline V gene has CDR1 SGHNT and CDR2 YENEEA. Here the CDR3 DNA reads TGTGCCAGCAGCCCTACCTTCTGGACTAGCGGGAGGCCGGGGGTGGAGACCCAGTACTTC. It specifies CASSPTFWTSGRPGVETQYF. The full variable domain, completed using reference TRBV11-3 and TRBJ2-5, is EAGVVQSPRYKIIEKKQPVAFWCNPISGHNTLYWYLQNLGQGPELLIRYENEEAVDDSQLPKDRFSAERLKGVDSTLKIQPAELGDSAVYLCASSPTFWTSGRPGVETQYFGPGTRLLVL.

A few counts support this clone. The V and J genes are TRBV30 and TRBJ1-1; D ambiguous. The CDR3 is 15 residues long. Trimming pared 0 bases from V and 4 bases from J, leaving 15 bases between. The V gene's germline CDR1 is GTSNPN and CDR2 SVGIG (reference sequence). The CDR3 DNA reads TGTGCCTGGAGTGTAAATAGGAGAGGGAGCACTGAAGCTTTCTTT. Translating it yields CAWSVNRRGSTEAFF.

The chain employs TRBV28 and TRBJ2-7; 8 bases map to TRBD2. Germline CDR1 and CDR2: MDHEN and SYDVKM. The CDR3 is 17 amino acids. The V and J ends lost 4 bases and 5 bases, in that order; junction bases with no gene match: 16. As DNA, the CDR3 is TGTGCCAGCAGTTCTACTGGGAGTAGCGGGATTTTCCACGAGCAGTACTTC. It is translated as CASSSTGSSGIFHEQYF. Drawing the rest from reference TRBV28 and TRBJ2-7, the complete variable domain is DVKVTQSSRYLVKRTGEKVFLECVQDMDHENMFWYRQDPGLGLRLIYFSYDVKMKEKGDIPEGYSVSREKKERFSLILESASTNQTSMYLCASSSTGSSGIFHEQYFGPGTRLTVT.

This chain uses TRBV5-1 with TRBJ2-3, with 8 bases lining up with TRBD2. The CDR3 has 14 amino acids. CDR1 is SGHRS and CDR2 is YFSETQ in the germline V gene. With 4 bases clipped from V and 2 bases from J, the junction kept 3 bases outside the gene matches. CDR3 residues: CASSLSGATDTQYF. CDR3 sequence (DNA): TGCGCCAGCAGCCTTAGCGGGGCCACAGATACGCAGTATTTT.

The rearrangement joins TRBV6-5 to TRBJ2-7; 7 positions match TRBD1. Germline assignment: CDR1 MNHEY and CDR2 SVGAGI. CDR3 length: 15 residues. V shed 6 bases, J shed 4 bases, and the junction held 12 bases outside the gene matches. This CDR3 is CASSRLPGQKYEQYF. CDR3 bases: TGTGCCAGCAGCCGCCTTCCGGGACAGAAATACGAGCAGTACTTC.

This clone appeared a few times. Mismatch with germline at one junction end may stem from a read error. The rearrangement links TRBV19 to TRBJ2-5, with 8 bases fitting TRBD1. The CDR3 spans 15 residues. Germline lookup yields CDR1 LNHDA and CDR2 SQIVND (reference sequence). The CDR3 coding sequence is TGTGCCAGTAGTATAGGGGGGACAGGAAAAGAGGCCCAGTACTTC. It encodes CASSIGGTGKEAQYF.

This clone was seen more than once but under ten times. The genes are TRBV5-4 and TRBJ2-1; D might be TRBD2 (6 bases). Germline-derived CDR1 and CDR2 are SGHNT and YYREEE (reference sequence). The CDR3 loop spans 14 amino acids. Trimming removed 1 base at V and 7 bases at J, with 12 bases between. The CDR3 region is CASSLPGVRNEQFF. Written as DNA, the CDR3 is TGTGCCAGCAGCTTGCCGGGAGTCCGAAATGAGCAGTTCTTC.

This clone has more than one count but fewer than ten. The CDR3 spells CASSPPYGLDENIQYF. CDR3 sequence (DNA): TGTGCCAGCTCACCACCCTACGGACTAGATGAAAACATTCAGTACTTC. V gene TRBV18 combines with J gene TRBJ2-4, with 7 bases lining up with TRBD2. This CDR3 spans 16 amino acids. Germline V CDR1 and CDR2: KGHSH, LQKENI. The V segment lost 0 bases and the J segment 5 bases; nucleotides outside the gene matches: 7.

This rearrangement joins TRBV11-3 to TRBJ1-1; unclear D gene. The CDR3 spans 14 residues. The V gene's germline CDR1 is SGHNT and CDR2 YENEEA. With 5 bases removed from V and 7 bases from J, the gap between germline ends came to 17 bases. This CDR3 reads CASSPWTLLGEAFF. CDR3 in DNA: TGTGCCAGCAGCCCTTGGACTCTACTCGGTGAAGCTTTCTTT. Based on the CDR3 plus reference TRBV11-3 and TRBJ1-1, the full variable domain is EAGVVQSPRYKIIEKKQPVAFWCNPISGHNTLYWYLQNLGQGPELLIRYENEEAVDDSQLPKDRFSAERLKGVDSTLKIQPAELGDSAVYLCASSPWTLLGEAFFGQGTRLTVV.

The CDR3, as DNA: TGTGCCAGCAGTTATGGCAGAAAAAACGAAAAACTGTTTTTT. Translating gives CASSYGRKNEKLFF. The rearrangement joins TRBV6-5 to TRBJ1-4; D not certain. From germline, CDR1 is MNHEY and CDR2 SVGAGI. CDR3 size: 14 residues. V was trimmed by 3 bases and J by 8 bases, leaving 13 bases between them.

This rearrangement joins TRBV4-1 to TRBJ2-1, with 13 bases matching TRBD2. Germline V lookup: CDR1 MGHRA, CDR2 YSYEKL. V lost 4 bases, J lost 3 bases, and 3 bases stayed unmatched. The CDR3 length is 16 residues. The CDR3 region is CASSPGTSGNYNEQFF. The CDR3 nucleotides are TGCGCCAGCAGCCCTGGGACTAGCGGGAACTACAATGAGCAGTTCTTC.

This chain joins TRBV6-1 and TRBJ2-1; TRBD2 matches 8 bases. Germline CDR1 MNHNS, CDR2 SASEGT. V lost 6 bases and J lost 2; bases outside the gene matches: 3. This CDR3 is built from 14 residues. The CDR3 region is CASRAGVAYNEQFF. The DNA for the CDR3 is TGTGCCAGCAGAGCGGGAGTCGCCTACAATGAGCAGTTCTTC.

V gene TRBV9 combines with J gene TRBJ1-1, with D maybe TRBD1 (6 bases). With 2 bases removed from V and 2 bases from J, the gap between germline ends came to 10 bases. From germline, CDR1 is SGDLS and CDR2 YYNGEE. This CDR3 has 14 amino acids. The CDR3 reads CASSVGTFNTEAFF. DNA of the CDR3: TGTGCCAGCAGCGTGGGGACATTTAACACTGAAGCTTTCTTT.

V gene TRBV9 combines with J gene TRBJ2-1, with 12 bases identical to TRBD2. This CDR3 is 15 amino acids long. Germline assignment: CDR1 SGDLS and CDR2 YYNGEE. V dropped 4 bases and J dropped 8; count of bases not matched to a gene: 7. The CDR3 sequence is CASSTLAGGPHEQFF. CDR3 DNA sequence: TGTGCCAGCAGCACTCTAGCGGGAGGGCCCCATGAGCAGTTCTTC.